These T cell receptor beta chains were read from a single sample in a study of blood T cell repertoires in COVID-19. Sequencing used immunoSEQ multiplex PCR; TCRdb keeps in-frame clones, though not all of them. The sample records 200,000 or so clones, about four fifths being singletons. What was sequenced was peripheral blood. All receptors come from a woman aged 40-49 years with acute or convalescent COVID-19. Each CDR3 is given with its conserved first and last residue. The order of the fields is J gene, D gene, clone size, V gene, CDR3 DNA, CDR3 protein. The D gene is left open where the match is weak. Only part of the rows carry a size: once, few, many, or a class if the clone is expanded.

j_gene: TRBJ1-5
d_gene: -
abundance: -
v_gene: TRBV5-6
CDR3nt: TGTGCCAGCAGCTATGGCCAGGGCGGTTTACATTTT
CDR3aa: CASSYGQGGLHF

j_gene: TRBJ2-7
d_gene: TRBD1
abundance: -
v_gene: TRBV28
CDR3nt: TGTGCCAGCAGTACCCCTAGCTCGGGACAGAGCTCCTACGAGCAGTACTTC
CDR3aa: CASSTPSSGQSSYEQYF

j_gene: TRBJ2-7
d_gene: -
abundance: -
v_gene: TRBV10-2
CDR3nt: TGCGCCAGCAGTGACTCCCCGGGATCCTACGAGCAGTACTTC
CDR3aa: CASSDSPGSYEQYF

j_gene: TRBJ2-1
d_gene: TRBD2
abundance: -
v_gene: TRBV24-1
CDR3nt: TGTGCCACCGCCAAGATGAGCGGGAATAACAATGAGCAGTTCTTC
CDR3aa: CATAKMSGNNNEQFF

j_gene: TRBJ2-2
d_gene: -
abundance: -
v_gene: TRBV5-1
CDR3nt: TGCGCCAGCAGCCCCAGGGCCCTATTTGGGGAGCTGTTTTTT
CDR3aa: CASSPRALFGELFF

j_gene: TRBJ2-7
d_gene: -
abundance: -
v_gene: TRBV24-1
CDR3nt: TGTGCCACCAGTGTAGGGGGCTCCTACGAGCAGTACTTC
CDR3aa: CATSVGGSYEQYF

j_gene: TRBJ2-7
d_gene: -
abundance: -
v_gene: TRBV6-5
CDR3nt: TGTGCCACCGGAGACCCCTTCCTACTCCTCTACGAGCAGTACTTC
CDR3aa: CATGDPFLLLYEQYF

j_gene: TRBJ1-5
d_gene: -
abundance: -
v_gene: TRBV10-3
CDR3nt: TGTGCCATCAAAGCCCCGAATCAGCCCCAGCATTTT
CDR3aa: CAIKAPNQPQHF

j_gene: TRBJ2-7
d_gene: TRBD2
abundance: few
v_gene: TRBV11-2
CDR3nt: TGTGCCAGCAGCTTAGCCGGGGGGAGCTACGAGCAGTACTTC
CDR3aa: CASSLAGGSYEQYF

j_gene: TRBJ2-4
d_gene: TRBD1
abundance: -
v_gene: TRBV7-8
CDR3nt: TGTGCCAGCAGCTTAGAGGGACAGGGAAGGAACATTCAGTACTTC
CDR3aa: CASSLEGQGRNIQYF

j_gene: TRBJ2-3
d_gene: -
abundance: -
v_gene: TRBV9
CDR3nt: TGTGCCAGCAGCGTACGGAGGCACAGCACAGATACGCAGTATTTT
CDR3aa: CASSVRRHSTDTQYF

j_gene: TRBJ1-1
d_gene: -
abundance: -
v_gene: TRBV4-2
CDR3nt: TGTGCCAGCAGAGGACTCGAGGGCACTGAAGCTTTCTTT
CDR3aa: CASRGLEGTEAFF

j_gene: TRBJ2-1
d_gene: TRBD2
abundance: -
v_gene: TRBV3-1/TRBV3-2
CDR3nt: TGTGCCAGCAGCCAGTGGGGGGAGGGATGGGAGCAGTTCTTC
CDR3aa: CASSQWGEGWEQFF

j_gene: TRBJ1-2
d_gene: TRBD1
abundance: -
v_gene: TRBV5-6
CDR3nt: TGTGCCAGCAGCCCGAGACAGGGATTTAACTATGGCTACACCTTC
CDR3aa: CASSPRQGFNYGYTF

j_gene: TRBJ1-6
d_gene: -
abundance: -
v_gene: TRBV5-1
CDR3nt: TGCGCCAGCAGCTTGGGGCAGGATTCACCCCTCCACTTT
CDR3aa: CASSLGQDSPLHF

j_gene: TRBJ1-3
d_gene: -
abundance: -
v_gene: TRBV19
CDR3nt: TGTGCCAGTATCCCGACAGGTCGAAACACCATATATTTT
CDR3aa: CASIPTGRNTIYF

j_gene: TRBJ1-1
d_gene: -
abundance: -
v_gene: TRBV12-3/TRBV12-4
CDR3nt: TGTGCCAGCAGTGCCCGTGAGAGCGCTGAAGCTTTCTTT
CDR3aa: CASSARESAEAFF

j_gene: TRBJ1-3
d_gene: -
abundance: -
v_gene: TRBV19
CDR3nt: TGTGCCAGTAGTTTGGGGGCGATCACCCCTATCTCTGGAAACACCATATATTTT
CDR3aa: CASSLGAITPISGNTIYF

j_gene: TRBJ2-1
d_gene: -
abundance: -
v_gene: TRBV6-4
CDR3nt: TGTGCCAGCAGTGACCGGGACAACAATGAGCAGTTCTTC
CDR3aa: CASSDRDNNEQFF

j_gene: TRBJ1-5
d_gene: -
abundance: -
v_gene: TRBV5-1
CDR3nt: TGCGCCAGCAGCTTGGGCTATAGCAATCAGCCCCAGCATTTT
CDR3aa: CASSLGYSNQPQHF

j_gene: TRBJ1-3
d_gene: -
abundance: -
v_gene: TRBV6-5
CDR3nt: TGTGCCAGCACCCTACGACAGCCGCAGGGAAACACCATATATTTT
CDR3aa: CASTLRQPQGNTIYF

j_gene: TRBJ1-4
d_gene: -
abundance: -
v_gene: TRBV7-2
CDR3nt: TGTGCCAGCAGCCTGACGGGTGCAACTAATGAAAAACTGTTTTTT
CDR3aa: CASSLTGATNEKLFF

j_gene: TRBJ1-2
d_gene: -
abundance: once
v_gene: TRBV19
CDR3nt: TGTGCCAGTAGTATCGGAGGACCTCTGGGCTACACCTTC
CDR3aa: CASSIGGPLGYTF

j_gene: TRBJ2-5
d_gene: -
abundance: -
v_gene: TRBV7-8
CDR3nt: TGTGCCAGCAGCTTAGCGGGCTGGGAAGGCGGTGGGGCCCAAGAGACCCAGTACTTC
CDR3aa: CASSLAGWEGGGAQETQYF

j_gene: TRBJ2-5
d_gene: TRBD1
abundance: -
v_gene: TRBV10-3
CDR3nt: TGTGCCATCAGTGGATCGACAGGGGTCCAAGAGACCCAGTACTTC
CDR3aa: CAISGSTGVQETQYF

j_gene: TRBJ1-1
d_gene: -
abundance: -
v_gene: TRBV5-1
CDR3nt: TGCGCCAGCAGCTTGGGTTTCGGCAGGGGTAGTGGGATGAACACTGAAGCTTTCTTT
CDR3aa: CASSLGFGRGSGMNTEAFF

j_gene: TRBJ2-2
d_gene: TRBD1
abundance: -
v_gene: TRBV19
CDR3nt: TGTGCCAGTAGGGGGACAGGGCCTTCCGGGGAGCTGTTTTTT
CDR3aa: CASRGTGPSGELFF

j_gene: TRBJ2-3
d_gene: TRBD2
abundance: -
v_gene: TRBV28
CDR3nt: TGTGCCAGCAGTTTCGTCGGGCTAGCGGGAGTTTCAGATACGCAGTATTTT
CDR3aa: CASSFVGLAGVSDTQYF

j_gene: TRBJ1-1
d_gene: -
abundance: -
v_gene: TRBV6-5
CDR3nt: TGTGCCAGCAGGCCCGACTTGAGGTCGAACACTGAAGCTTTCTTT
CDR3aa: CASRPDLRSNTEAFF

j_gene: TRBJ2-6
d_gene: -
abundance: -
v_gene: TRBV5-6
CDR3nt: TGTGCCAGCAGCTCGAGGGTTGCTGGGGCCAACGTCCTGACTTTC
CDR3aa: CASSSRVAGANVLTF

j_gene: TRBJ1-5
d_gene: -
abundance: -
v_gene: TRBV6-4
CDR3nt: TGTGCCAGCATCCGGTGTACGGGCAATCAGCCCCAGCATTTT
CDR3aa: CASIRCTGNQPQHF

j_gene: TRBJ2-7
d_gene: TRBD1
abundance: few
v_gene: TRBV2
CDR3nt: TGTGCCAGCCGGGAGTTGGGACAGGGGATTCTTGTGCAGTACTTC
CDR3aa: CASRELGQGILVQYF

j_gene: TRBJ2-7
d_gene: -
abundance: -
v_gene: TRBV4-2
CDR3nt: TGTGCCAGCAGCCAAGATAAAAGGGGGTTCGCGGACGAGCAGTACTTC
CDR3aa: CASSQDKRGFADEQYF

j_gene: TRBJ1-1
d_gene: -
abundance: -
v_gene: TRBV27
CDR3nt: TGTGCCGTCCTTGAGCGGAGTGGGAGGGGCACTGAAGCTTTCTTT
CDR3aa: CAVLERSGRGTEAFF